This entry lists 27 T cell receptor beta chains sequenced from one sample in a study of blood T cell repertoires in COVID-19. Using immunoSEQ multiplex PCR, the repertoire was profiled, and TCRdb retains in-frame clones only, with some absent. The data show hundreds of thousands of clones, with roughly nine tenths seen just once and 1.1% held by the top ten. Sequencing input: PBMCs or T cells enriched from blood (not recorded which). Receptors were obtained from a man aged 25 to 40 who had recovered from COVID-19.

This chain joins TRBV2 and TRBJ2-1; the D gene is possibly TRBD2 (6 bases). V lost 8 bases, J lost 0 bases, and 11 bases lay in between. Germline V gene sequence: CDR1 SNHLY, CDR2 FYNNEI. There are 14 residues in the CDR3. CDR3 coding DNA: TGTGCCAGCTTAGCGGAGAGCTCCTACAATGAGCAGTTCTTC. Translation gives CASLAESSYNEQFF.

V usage is TRBV7-9 and J usage is TRBJ2-3; TRBD2 matches at 9 bases. V trimming: 5 bases; J trimming: 5 bases; junction bases outside the gene matches: 5. The CDR3 extends over 14 amino acids. Germline CDR1 is SEHNR and CDR2 is FQNEAQ (reference sequence). CDR3 in DNA: TGTGCCAGCAGCATTAGCGGGAGCGAAGATACGCAGTATTTT. Encoded protein: CASSISGSEDTQYF.

This rearrangement joins TRBV2 to TRBJ1-2; 9 bases line up with TRBD1. J gave up 3 bases and V 5 bases, and 4 bases lay outside the gene matches. This CDR3 contains 14 residues. Germline V lookup: CDR1 SNHLY, CDR2 FYNNEI. In DNA, the CDR3 is TGTGCCAGCAGTACAGGGGGCGCGGACTATGGCTACACCTTC. This encodes CASSTGGADYGYTF.

This chain uses TRBV2 with TRBJ2-4; possibly TRBD2 for D (6 bases). The germline V gene has CDR1 SNHLY and CDR2 FYNNEI. Trimming took off 8 bases at V and 9 bases at J, with 14 bases between the two ends. The CDR3 runs to 12 residues. CDR3: CASQEGLGIQYF. CDR3 sequence (DNA): TGTGCCAGCCAGGAGGGTTTGGGCATTCAGTACTTC.

This chain uses TRBV28 with TRBJ1-1, with a possible D match to TRBD1 (5 bases). Trimming left V 2 bases short and J 4 bases short, with 14 bases between. CDR3 length: 15 amino acids. Germline loops: CDR1 MDHEN, CDR2 SYDVKM. CDR3 amino acids: CASSLRPTGVTEAFF. DNA for the CDR3: TGTGCCAGCAGTTTACGGCCGACGGGGGTCACTGAAGCTTTCTTT.

This CDR3 reads CASSPWDRGAGELFF. The CDR3 region has the DNA TGTGCCAGCAGCCCTTGGGACAGGGGAGCCGGGGAGCTGTTTTTT. This chain uses TRBV3-1 (or the pseudogene TRBV3-2) with TRBJ2-2; TRBD1 matches 10 bases. Germline V CDR1 and CDR2: LGHDT, YNNKEL (reference sequence). V lost 4 bases, J lost 6 bases, and 5 bases stayed unmatched. The CDR3 runs 15 residues.

The rearrangement uses TRBV28 and TRBJ1-4; D unclear. CDR3 length: 14 amino acids. Looked up from germline, CDR1 is MDHEN and CDR2 is SYDVKM. Trimming removed 5 bases from V and 7 bases from J, with 14 bases in between. CDR3: CASSTPGASEKLFF. The CDR3 DNA follows: TGTGCCAGCAGTACACCGGGAGCTAGTGAAAAACTGTTTTTT. The full variable domain, rest sourced from reference TRBV28 and TRBJ1-4, is DVKVTQSSRYLVKRTGEKVFLECVQDMDHENMFWYRQDPGLGLRLIYFSYDVKMKEKGDIPEGYSVSREKKERFSLILESASTNQTSMYLCASSTPGASEKLFFGSGTQLSVL.

The V gene is TRBV28, the J gene TRBJ1-2; perhaps TRBD1 as D (6 bases). CDR3 length: 14 residues. From germline, CDR1 is MDHEN and CDR2 SYDVKM. Trimming took off 8 bases at V and 4 bases at J, with 17 bases between the two ends. CDR3 sequence: CASSPGTSSYGYTF. The CDR3 nucleotides are TGTGCCAGCTCTCCAGGGACATCGAGCTATGGCTACACCTTC.

The chain employs TRBV3-1 (or the pseudogene TRBV3-2) and TRBJ2-3; possible D gene TRBD2, 5 bases. The CDR3 runs to 14 residues. CDR1 and CDR2 from the germline V gene are LGHDT and YNNKEL (reference sequence). With 3 bases removed from V and 0 bases from J, the gap between germline ends came to 7 bases. As DNA, the CDR3 is TGTGCCAGCAGCCATAGCGCGAGCACAGATACGCAGTATTTT. Residues: CASSHSASTDTQYF.

This clone was picked up one time. Other nucleotide sequences in the sample specify the same CDR3. For the CDR3, the DNA is TGCGCCAGCAGCCTAGCGGGTCCCTACAATGAGCAGTTCTTC. Translating gives CASSLAGPYNEQFF. The rearrangement links TRBV5-1 to TRBJ2-1; TRBD2 aligns across 8 bases. Germline CDR1 reads SGHRS; CDR2 reads YFSETQ. The ends lost 4 bases at V and 2 bases at J; junction bases unmatched: 2. The length of the CDR3 is 14 residues.

The chain combines TRBV18 with TRBJ2-7; D not resolved. CDR1 is KGHSH, CDR2 LQKENI, per germline. There are 15 residues in the CDR3. Trimming took off 0 bases at V and 3 bases at J, with 12 bases between the two ends. As DNA, the CDR3 is TGTGCCAGCTCACCACCGAGCCCTAGAGTCTACGAGCAGTACTTC. As protein: CASSPPSPRVYEQYF.

CDR3 DNA: TGTGCCAGCAGCCGACAGGGTGGAAATCAGCCCCAGCATTTT. Encoded protein: CASSRQGGNQPQHF. The V and J genes are TRBV7-9 and TRBJ1-5, with 7 bases identical to TRBD1. Germline values: CDR1 SEHNR, CDR2 FQNEAQ (reference sequence). The CDR3 has 14 amino acids. Trimming cost V 5 bases and J 4 bases; bases outside gene matches: 5.

The rearrangement links TRBV27 to TRBJ2-2; D ambiguous. Trimming stripped 3 bases from V and 4 bases from J, with 9 bases between. The CDR3 has 14 amino acids. From germline, CDR1 is MNHEY and CDR2 SMNVEV (reference sequence). CDR3 coding DNA: TGTGCCAGCAGTTTGCGGCGGCTCACCGGGGAGCTGTTTTTT. Translated: CASSLRRLTGELFF.

V usage is TRBV29-1 and J usage is TRBJ2-3; TRBD1 matches 10 bases. In germline, CDR1 is SQVTM, CDR2 ANQGSEA. The CDR3 consists of 15 residues. V gave up 5 bases and J gave up 3 bases; unmatched junction bases: 8. DNA for the CDR3: TGCAGCGTTACCAGGACAGGGGGGACGACAGATACGCAGTATTTT. Amino acid sequence: CSVTRTGGTTDTQYF.

As concerns this clone: The sample has other DNA sequences that encode this CDR3 too. The CDR3 DNA is TGTGCCAGCAGCCCTCCTAGCGGGAGCTCCTACGAGCAGTACTTC. Its protein product is CASSPPSGSSYEQYF. The gene calls are TRBV5-4 and TRBJ2-7; TRBD2 matches at 10 bases. V was pared by 4 bases and J by 0 bases, with 4 bases of the junction left unmatched. The CDR3 sequence is 15 residues long. CDR1 and CDR2 from the germline V gene are SGHNT and YYREEE (reference sequence).

The rearrangement links TRBV5-5 to TRBJ2-5, with 7 bases that match TRBD1. Germline loops: CDR1 SGHKS, CDR2 YYEKEE (reference sequence). Trimming took 4 bases from V and 1 from J; bases not matched to a gene: 10. This CDR3 has 16 residues. This CDR3 is CASSPLGQNVQETQYF. DNA for the CDR3: TGTGCCAGCAGCCCCCTGGGACAGAACGTCCAAGAGACCCAGTACTTC.

This chain links TRBV18 with TRBJ1-3; D gene uncertain. CDR3 length: 13 amino acids. CDR1 is KGHSH and CDR2 is LQKENI in the germline V gene. Trimming pared 1 base from V and 6 bases from J, leaving 7 bases between. Written as DNA, the CDR3 is TGTGCCAGCTCACCACGCCAGGAAAACACCATATATTTT. Encoded protein: CASSPRQENTIYF.

The genes are TRBV27 and TRBJ2-3, with D possibly TRBD2 on 5 matching bases. V dropped 4 bases and J dropped 3 bases, with 8 bases sitting between them. Germline V gene data show CDR1 as MNHEY and CDR2 as SMNVEV (reference sequence). This CDR3 comprises 13 residues. The CDR3 sequence: CASSSPGTDTQYF. DNA of the CDR3: TGTGCCAGCAGTTCCCCGGGGACAGATACGCAGTATTTT.

This clone was observed once. The rearrangement joins TRBV5-1 to TRBJ2-5; the D is unclear. V was trimmed by 4 bases and J by 0 bases, leaving 7 bases between them. The CDR3 sequence is 13 residues long. CDR1 and CDR2 (germline): SGHRS, YFSETQ. The CDR3 nucleotides are TGCGCCAGCAGCATCGGTCACCAAGAGACCCAGTACTTC. The encoded protein is CASSIGHQETQYF.

This chain links TRBV5-6 with TRBJ2-5; 7 bases fit TRBD1. Trimming removed 5 bases from V and 7 bases from J; junction bases left unmatched: 11. The CDR3 loop spans 14 amino acids. CDR1 is SGHDT and CDR2 is YYEEEE in the germline V gene. CDR3 in amino acids: CASRYGTASGTQYF. The DNA of the CDR3 is TGTGCCAGCAGATACGGGACAGCCAGTGGGACCCAGTACTTC.

This rearrangement joins TRBV20-1 to TRBJ1-3; D ambiguous. CDR3 size: 14 residues. Germline V gene sequence: CDR1 DFQATT, CDR2 SNEGSKA (reference sequence). The V end lost 3 bases, the J end lost 3 bases, and 12 bases lay between the germline ends. CDR3 in amino acids: CSASSGSGGNTIYF. The DNA for the CDR3 is TGCAGTGCTAGTTCCGGTTCGGGTGGAAACACCATATATTTT.

The chain couples TRBV12-3 or TRBV12-4 to TRBJ1-4; 8 nucleotides line up with TRBD1. The ends lost 6 bases at V and 7 bases at J; junction bases unmatched: 4. This CDR3 comprises 13 residues. The CDR3 reads CASRGQGGEKLFF. The CDR3 coding sequence is TGTGCCAGCAGAGGACAGGGAGGTGAAAAACTGTTTTTT.

The V gene is TRBV5-4, the J gene TRBJ2-1; 10 bases align to TRBD2. CDR1 is SGHNT and CDR2 is YYREEE in the germline V gene (reference sequence). J gave up 8 bases and V 4 bases, and 9 bases lay outside the gene matches. The CDR3 runs 15 residues. In DNA form, the CDR3 reads TGTGCCAGCAGCAGGCTAGCGGGAGAGGCTTATGAGCAGTTCTTC. Its translation is CASSRLAGEAYEQFF.

The chain couples TRBV28 to TRBJ1-4, with D possibly matching TRBD1 (6 bases). This CDR3 has 16 residues. Germline CDR1 and CDR2: MDHEN and SYDVKM. The ends were cut back, 6 bases at V and 6 bases at J, with 20 bases in the middle. The CDR3 here is CASSLNPGAFHEKLFF. In nucleotides, the CDR3 is TGTGCCAGCAGCTTAAACCCAGGGGCATTTCATGAAAAACTGTTTTTT.

V is TRBV15 and J is TRBJ1-3, with D perhaps TRBD1 (5 bases). The V gene's germline CDR1 is LNHNV and CDR2 YYDKDF (reference sequence). The CDR3 consists of 15 residues. V lost 3 bases and J lost 0, with 9 bases in between. The chain's CDR3 is CATSRGLTSGNTIYF. Here the CDR3 DNA reads TGTGCCACCAGCAGGGGACTGACCTCTGGAAACACCATATATTTT.

The chain couples TRBV12-3 or TRBV12-4 to TRBJ2-2; D is possibly TRBD1 (6 bases). V lost 6 bases and J lost 10, with 12 bases in between. CDR3 size: 12 residues. This CDR3 reads CASSSTGLELFF. The CDR3 DNA reads as TGTGCCAGCAGCTCTACAGGGCTGGAGCTGTTTTTT.

The J gene is TRBJ2-7, the V gene TRBV19, with D tentatively TRBD1 (6 bases). There are 12 residues in the CDR3. The V end lost 4 bases, the J end lost 3 bases, and 7 bases lay between the germline ends. CDR1 LNHDA and CDR2 SQIVND come from the germline V gene (reference sequence). CDR3 sequence reads: CASSKQGYEQYF. In DNA form, the CDR3 reads TGTGCCAGTAGTAAACAGGGCTACGAGCAGTACTTC.